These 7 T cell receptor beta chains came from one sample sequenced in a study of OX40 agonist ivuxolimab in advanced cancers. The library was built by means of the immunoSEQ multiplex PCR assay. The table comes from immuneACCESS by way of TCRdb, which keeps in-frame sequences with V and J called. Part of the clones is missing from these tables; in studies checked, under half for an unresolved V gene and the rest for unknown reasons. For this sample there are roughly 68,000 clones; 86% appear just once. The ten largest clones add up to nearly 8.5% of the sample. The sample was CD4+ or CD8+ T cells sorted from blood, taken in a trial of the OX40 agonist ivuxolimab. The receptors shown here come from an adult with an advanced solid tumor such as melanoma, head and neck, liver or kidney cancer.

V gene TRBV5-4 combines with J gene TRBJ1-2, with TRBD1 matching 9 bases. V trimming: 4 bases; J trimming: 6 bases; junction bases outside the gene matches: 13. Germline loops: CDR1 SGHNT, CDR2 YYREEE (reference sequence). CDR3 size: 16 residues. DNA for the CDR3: TGTGCCAGCAGCGTACAGGGGGCGCCCAGTCCCGATGGCTACACCTTC. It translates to CASSVQGAPSPDGYTF.

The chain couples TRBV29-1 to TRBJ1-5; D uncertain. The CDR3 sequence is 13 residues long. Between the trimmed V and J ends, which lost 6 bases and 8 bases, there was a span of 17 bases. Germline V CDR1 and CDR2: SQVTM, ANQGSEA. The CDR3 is CSVLRTFGEPQHF. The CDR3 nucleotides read TGCAGCGTCCTTCGGACCTTTGGCGAGCCCCAGCATTTT.

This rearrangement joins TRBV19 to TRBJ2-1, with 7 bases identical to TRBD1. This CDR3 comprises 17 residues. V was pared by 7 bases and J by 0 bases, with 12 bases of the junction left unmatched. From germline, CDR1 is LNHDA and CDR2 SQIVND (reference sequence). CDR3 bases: TGTGCCAGTACCTTATATGGGACAGCAAGCTCCTACAATGAGCAGTTCTTC. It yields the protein CASTLYGTASSYNEQFF.

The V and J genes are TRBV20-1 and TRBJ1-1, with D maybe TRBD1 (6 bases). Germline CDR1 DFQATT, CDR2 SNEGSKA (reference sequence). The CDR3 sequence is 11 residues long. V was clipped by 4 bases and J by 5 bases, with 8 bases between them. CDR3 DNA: TGCAGTGCTATACAGGGTACTGAAGCTTTCTTT. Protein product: CSAIQGTEAFF.

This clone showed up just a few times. The CDR3 sequence is CASSPGQFGGSYGYTF. The CDR3 region has the DNA TGTGCCAGCAGCCCAGGACAGTTCGGGGGGAGCTATGGCTACACCTTC. V usage is TRBV5-4 and J usage is TRBJ1-2, with D possibly matching TRBD1 (6 bases). Between the trimmed V and J ends, which lost 4 bases and 4 bases, there was a span of 20 bases. There are 16 residues in the CDR3. Germline assignment: CDR1 SGHNT and CDR2 YYREEE (reference sequence).

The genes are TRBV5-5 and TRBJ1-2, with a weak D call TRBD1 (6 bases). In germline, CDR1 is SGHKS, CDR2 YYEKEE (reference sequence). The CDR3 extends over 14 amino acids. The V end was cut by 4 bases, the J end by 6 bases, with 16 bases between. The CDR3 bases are TGTGCCAGCAGCCGCAACGTGGGGGGCGATGGCTACACCTTC. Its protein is CASSRNVGGDGYTF.

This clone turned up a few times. CDR3 residues: CASTRTYLQETQYF. The DNA for the CDR3 is TGTGCCAGCACCAGAACTTATTTACAAGAGACCCAGTACTTC. The chain uses TRBV2 and TRBJ2-5, with no clear D. Looked up from germline, CDR1 is SNHLY and CDR2 is FYNNEI. V was trimmed by 7 bases and J by 2 bases, leaving 14 bases between them. The CDR3 contains 14 residues.